This T cell receptor beta chain stems from a study of tumor and adjacent non-tumor tissue in lung cancer. TCRbeta libraries were built with three rounds of nested PCR, modified from ARM-PCR. Using its own MiXCR run on the multiplex PCR reads, TCRdb lists one record per CDR3 protein. Among about 43,000 distinct CDR3 sequences listed, 60% were seen once. Notes on the study in general: Tumor tissue had significantly higher TCR diversity than normal lung.

The CDR3 extends over 13 amino acids. Germline V gene sequence: CDR1 DFQATT, CDR2 SNEGSKA (reference sequence). Trimming removed 7 bases from V and 0 bases from J, with 10 bases in between. This sample's RNA came from whole unsorted tissue. Distant lung tissue was collected more than 3 cm away from the tumor edge. This clonotype was detected once. Antigen: not known. It may be a read error: a sequence one base away is much more abundant. What was sequenced was distant non-tumor lung tissue. This clonotype originated in a man aged 50-59 years with non-small cell lung cancer. The chain combines TRBV20-1 with TRBJ1-5; no clear D gene. CDR3 in amino acids: CSVYGGSNQPQHF. The CDR3 region has the DNA TGCAGTGTTTATGGCGGTAGCAATCAGCCCCAGCATTTT.